The 27 T cell receptor beta chains below come from one sample, sequenced in a study of T cell repertoires in cytomegalovirus infection. These TCRs' antigens remain unknown. MiXCR, applied by TCRdb to the reads, yields one record per CDR3 protein. The sample contains about 900,000 distinct CDR3 sequences, approximately 31% of which appear only once. The material sequenced was cultured CD8+ T cells from PBMCs, taken from culture after CMV antigen stimulation. All receptors derive from a human donor in good health (CMV status not recorded). Some clones in this sample may be carry-over from other donors' samples.

V is TRBV6-1 and J is TRBJ2-1, with 7 bases identical to TRBD1. CDR3 length: 15 residues. V was pared by 4 bases and J by 7 bases, with 10 bases of the junction left unmatched. Germline V gene sequence: CDR1 MNHNS, CDR2 SASEGT. CDR3 region: CASSAPDRTLNEQFF. The CDR3 nucleotides are TGTGCCAGCAGTGCCCCGGACAGGACGTTAAATGAGCAGTTCTTC.

This chain links TRBV4-1 with TRBJ1-3; a possible D gene is TRBD1 (6 bases). CDR3 length: 17 amino acids. V lost 0 bases to trimming and J lost 3 bases, with 15 bases between them. Germline CDR1 and CDR2: MGHRA and YSYEKL. CDR3 in amino acids: CASSQDWDTRFGNTIYF. In DNA form, the CDR3 reads TGCGCCAGCAGCCAAGATTGGGACACACGATTTGGAAACACCATATATTTT.

This clonotype was seen only a few times. The chain recombines TRBV7-9 with TRBJ2-3; 9 nucleotides agree with TRBD2. The CDR3 sequence is 20 residues long. Germline CDR1 SEHNR, CDR2 FQNEAQ (reference sequence). Germline trimming cut 0 bases from V and 0 bases from J; bases unmatched to any gene: 13. CDR3 sequence reads: CASSLASTSGGPGSTDTQYF. CDR3 coding DNA: TGTGCCAGCAGCTTAGCGTCGACCAGCGGGGGGCCCGGTAGCACAGATACGCAGTATTTT.

The rearrangement links TRBV6-2 or TRBV6-3 to TRBJ1-6; TRBD1 is a possible D gene (5 bases). There are 13 residues in the CDR3. Germline V gives CDR1 MNHEY, CDR2 SVGEGT. V dropped 6 bases and J dropped 12 bases, with 15 bases sitting between them. CDR3 protein: CASSPGGLLPLHF. The CDR3 DNA reads TGTGCCAGCAGCCCCGGGGGTCTACTACCCCTCCACTTT.

This rearrangement joins TRBV27 to TRBJ2-3; 8 bases fit TRBD2. Germline trimming cut 6 bases from V and 4 bases from J; bases unmatched to any gene: 6. This CDR3 contains 14 residues. CDR1 is MNHEY, CDR2 SMNVEV, per germline (reference sequence). The CDR3 spells CASSHTRGADTQYF. The DNA for the CDR3 is TGTGCCAGCAGCCATACGCGGGGGGCAGATACGCAGTATTTT.

This chain uses TRBV27 with TRBJ1-5, with unresolved D. Germline CDR1 reads MNHEY; CDR2 reads SMNVEV (reference sequence). The length of the CDR3 is 15 residues. With 5 bases removed from V and 2 bases from J, the gap between germline ends came to 13 bases. The chain's CDR3 is CASSLSVLGNQPQHF. The CDR3 DNA reads as TGTGCCAGCAGTCTGTCGGTGTTGGGCAATCAGCCCCAGCATTTT.

This clonotype was detected a few times. V usage is TRBV12-3 or TRBV12-4 and J usage is TRBJ1-4; D gene unclear. V lost 7 bases, J lost 8 bases, and 17 bases lay in between. The CDR3 runs to 14 residues. The CDR3 bases are TGTGCCAGCACCCCGAGTACGGCGATCGAAAAACTGTTTTTT. It is translated as CASTPSTAIEKLFF.

This clonotype came up a few times. The chain is built from TRBV5-4 and TRBJ1-6; 7 nucleotides line up with TRBD1. CDR3 length equals 16 residues. From germline, CDR1 is SGHNT and CDR2 YYREEE (reference sequence). After removal of 0 bases from V and 10 bases from J, the junction contained 10 bases not matched to a gene. DNA of the CDR3: TGTGCCAGCAGCTTGGAACCGGGGGACAGTGACTCACCCCTCCACTTT. Amino acid sequence: CASSLEPGDSDSPLHF.

This clonotype was counted a few times. The chain couples TRBV11-2 to TRBJ2-2, with D tentatively TRBD1 (6 bases). The V end was cut by 5 bases, the J end by 5 bases, with 21 bases between. This CDR3 region has 17 residues. Germline values: CDR1 SGHAT, CDR2 FQNNGV. The CDR3 DNA follows: TGTGCCAGCAGCATTTGGACAGAGAGGTTTCTTACCGGGGAGCTGTTTTTT. As protein: CASSIWTERFLTGELFF.

This clonotype was counted only a few times. The CDR3: CASSLAFKETSGVYNEQFF. In DNA form, the CDR3 reads TGTGCCAGCAGCTTAGCATTCAAGGAGACTAGCGGGGTTTACAATGAGCAGTTCTTC. J is TRBJ2-1 and V is TRBV7-8; 11 bases fit TRBD2. Per the germline V gene, CDR1 is SGHVS and CDR2 is FQNEAQ. This CDR3 spans 19 amino acids. The V gene end was trimmed by 0 bases and the J gene end by 4 bases; junction bases not matched to a gene: 11.

This clonotype was counted between two and nine times. V gene TRBV3-1 combines with J gene TRBJ2-3; the D is unclear. Deletions cut 3 bases from V and 3 bases from J, with 19 bases between. The germline V gene encodes CDR1 LGHDT and CDR2 YNNKEL (reference sequence). The CDR3 length is 17 residues. Here the CDR3 reads CASSHPADIYGTDTQYF. The CDR3 DNA follows: TGTGCCAGCAGCCATCCGGCGGATATCTATGGGACAGATACGCAGTATTTT.

This clonotype was detected many times. The V call is TRBV19, the J call TRBJ2-1; a weak D match, TRBD1 (5 bases). V was shortened by 3 bases and J by 7 bases, with 22 bases between the two germline ends. CDR3 size: 17 residues. CDR1 is LNHDA, CDR2 SQIVND, per germline (reference sequence). CDR3 coding DNA: TGTGCCAGTAGTATGAAGTTTTTCGTATCCAGGGAAAATGAGCAGTTCTTC. Its protein is CASSMKFFVSRENEQFF.

The genes are TRBV25-1 and TRBJ1-3; TRBD1 aligns across 7 bases. The junction had 6 bases not matched to a gene; V was cut back by 1 base and J by 3 bases. CDR3 length equals 16 residues. CDR1 and CDR2 (germline): MGHDK, SYGVNS. CDR3 DNA: TGTGCCAGCAGTGAATTGGCCAGGGGGTATGGAAACACCATATATTTT. Protein sequence: CASSELARGYGNTIYF.

This chain uses TRBV6-2 or TRBV6-3 with TRBJ1-2, with D unclear. The CDR3 totals 13 residues. CDR1 is MNHEY and CDR2 is SVGEGT in the germline V gene. V gave up 4 bases and J gave up 4 bases, with 10 bases separating them. This CDR3 is CASSWSTSYGYTF. The CDR3 nucleotides are TGTGCCAGCAGTTGGAGCACCAGCTATGGCTACACCTTC.

Worth noting for this clonotype: The junction departs from germline at one end; a sequencing error may be responsible. The chain uses TRBV27 and TRBJ2-3; D is tentatively TRBD1 or TRBD2 (5 bases each). Germline assignment: CDR1 MNHEY and CDR2 SMNVEV (reference sequence). CDR3 length equals 14 residues. The CDR3 is CVSSPGPGADTQYF. CDR3 nucleotides: TGTGTCAGCAGTCCGGGACCTGGCGCAGATACGCAGTATTTT.

The chain joins TRBV19 to TRBJ1-5; the match to TRBD1 covers 7 bases. This CDR3 contains 14 residues. Germline V gene sequence: CDR1 LNHDA, CDR2 SQIVND (reference sequence). V shed 0 bases and J 7 bases; nucleotides not matched to a gene: 3. The chain's CDR3 is CASSIDRGWQPQHF. DNA for the CDR3: TGTGCCAGTAGTATAGACAGGGGGTGGCAGCCCCAGCATTTT.

The J gene is TRBJ2-4, the V gene TRBV20-1; no definite D call. The CDR3 is 20 residues long. The ends were cut back, 3 bases at V and 0 bases at J, with 27 bases in the middle. Germline V CDR1 and CDR2: DFQATT, SNEGSKA (reference sequence). The CDR3 DNA reads TGCAGTGCTAGTTCGCGGATACAGACAACGTTACTGCTAGCCAAAAACATTCAGTACTTC. It codes for CSASSRIQTTLLLAKNIQYF.

Ten or more counts support this clonotype. The rearrangement uses TRBV7-9 and TRBJ2-7; D might be TRBD2 (5 bases). V dropped 1 base and J dropped 9 bases, with 13 bases sitting between them. Germline V lookup: CDR1 SEHNR, CDR2 FQNEAQ (reference sequence). The CDR3 has 13 amino acids. For the CDR3, the DNA is TGTGCCAGCAGCTTAGAGGTAAACGGAGGGCAGTACTTC. Translated: CASSLEVNGGQYF.

The sample holds a few counts of this clonotype. The V and J genes are TRBV4-3 and TRBJ1-3; the match to TRBD1 covers 12 bases. J lost 2 bases, V lost 1 base, and 3 bases had no gene match. This CDR3 spans 17 amino acids. Germline lookup yields CDR1 LGHNA and CDR2 YSLEER. The CDR3 DNA follows: TGCGCCAGCAGCCAAGCCGGGGACAGGGGGCCTGGAAACACCATATATTTT. It encodes CASSQAGDRGPGNTIYF.

Only a few counts were recorded for this clonotype. The chain combines TRBV6-5 with TRBJ1-2; no firm D call. Germline CDR1 MNHEY, CDR2 SVGAGI. Trimming took off 2 bases at V and 1 base at J, with 14 bases between the two ends. CDR3 size: 16 residues. DNA for the CDR3: TGTGCCAGCAGTTACGGTCGGGGTTTGGTTAACTATGGCTACACCTTC. Its protein product is CASSYGRGLVNYGYTF.

The chain combines TRBV6-1 with TRBJ2-3; tentative D call: TRBD1 (5 bases). The CDR3 runs to 15 residues. The V end was cut by 7 bases, the J end by 2 bases, with 16 bases between. In germline, CDR1 is MNHNS, CDR2 SASEGT. The CDR3 coding sequence is TGTGCCAGCAAGGGGTATCTTGGGGACACAGATACGCAGTATTTT. Its translation is CASKGYLGDTDTQYF.

This clonotype has at least ten counts. V and J are TRBV28 and TRBJ2-3; D remains ambiguous. The CDR3 length is 15 residues. Germline-derived CDR1 and CDR2 are MDHEN and SYDVKM. Trimming shortened V by 2 bases and J by 0 bases, and 9 bases separated the two germline ends. In nucleotides, the CDR3 is TGTGCCAGCAGTTTAGACGTAACTAGCACAGATACGCAGTATTTT. This gives the protein CASSLDVTSTDTQYF.

This clonotype showed up just a few times. The rearrangement uses TRBV10-2 and TRBJ2-1, with 7 positions matching TRBD2. The CDR3 is made up of 15 amino acids. In germline, CDR1 is WSHSY, CDR2 SAAADI. J lost 0 bases, V lost 7 bases, and 6 bases had no gene match. The CDR3 DNA sequence: TGCGCCAGCAAGACTAGCCTAAGCTCCTACAATGAGCAGTTCTTC. Encoded protein: CASKTSLSSYNEQFF.

This clonotype was detected a few times. The chain has TRBV6-2 or TRBV6-3 and TRBJ2-7; D may correspond to TRBD1 or TRBD2 (5 bases each). The V end was cut by 2 bases, the J end by 3 bases, with 14 bases between. CDR3 length equals 15 residues. CDR1 and CDR2 from the germline V gene are MNHEY and SVGEGT. CDR3 nucleotides: TGTGCCAGCAGTTACGGGGACCAGGGCGACTACGAGCAGTACTTC. It translates to CASSYGDQGDYEQYF.

This clonotype occurred many times. This chain joins TRBV7-8 and TRBJ2-7, with TRBD1 as a possible D gene (5 bases). V lost 2 bases to trimming and J lost 0 bases, with 14 bases between them. Germline V gene data show CDR1 as SGHVS and CDR2 as FQNEAQ. The CDR3 runs to 16 residues. CDR3 sequence (DNA): TGTGCCAGCAGCTTACGTCCAGGGCCGAGCTCCTACGAGCAGTACGTC. Encoded protein: CASSLRPGPSSYEQYV.

The gene calls are TRBV7-6 and TRBJ1-1; TRBD1 aligns across 8 bases. Germline V lookup: CDR1 SGHVS, CDR2 FNYEAQ. V shed 1 base, J shed 5 bases, and the junction held 3 bases outside the gene matches. This CDR3 has 14 residues. CDR3 in amino acids: CASSLVRGQTEAFF. CDR3 nucleotides: TGTGCCAGCAGCTTAGTCAGGGGGCAAACTGAAGCTTTCTTT.

In its sample, this clonotype was seen a few times. This chain joins TRBV19 and TRBJ2-7, with 7 bases aligning to TRBD1. After removal of 7 bases from V and 2 bases from J, the junction contained 5 bases not matched to a gene. CDR1 LNHDA and CDR2 SQIVND come from the germline V gene (reference sequence). The CDR3 is 13 residues long. Here the CDR3 DNA reads TGTGCCAGTAAGGGGGACAGACCCTACGAGCAGTACTTC. Translated: CASKGDRPYEQYF.